Following are 9 T cell receptor beta chains from one sample sequenced in a study of human T cells and chemical hapten exposure. MiXCR, run by TCRdb on the 5' RACE reads, gives a single entry per CDR3 protein. The data show 130,000 or so distinct CDR3 sequences, with around 4.1% seen just once and around 1.5% held by the top ten. Unfractionated whole blood yielded total RNA. Every receptor here comes from a female donor in good health.

The chain carries TRBV18 and TRBJ1-2; D not resolved. CDR1 and CDR2 (germline): KGHSH, LQKENI. CDR3 length: 14 residues. Deletions cut 3 bases from V and 0 bases from J, with 8 bases between. DNA for the CDR3: TGTGCCAGCTCACCGGATTCAGCTAACTATGGCTACACCTTC. As protein: CASSPDSANYGYTF.

This sequence joins TRBV5-1 and TRBJ2-1, with D possibly being TRBD1 or TRBD2 (5 bases each). The CDR3 covers 14 residues. The V end was cut by 4 bases, the J end by 7 bases, with 15 bases between. Germline loops: CDR1 SGHRS, CDR2 YFSETQ. Here the CDR3 reads CASSAQGGGNEQFF. CDR3 nucleotides: TGCGCCAGCAGCGCTCAGGGCGGAGGTAATGAGCAGTTCTTC.

This clonotype was seen many times. This rearrangement joins TRBV4-2 to TRBJ2-3; no firm D call. Germline CDR1 LGHNA, CDR2 YNFKEQ. The CDR3 is 14 residues long. V was pared by 1 base and J by 2 bases, with 7 bases between. CDR3 bases: TGTGCCAGCAGCCAAGCCAAGTCCACAGATACGCAGTATTTT. Its translation: CASSQAKSTDTQYF.

This clonotype was counted ten times or more. V and J are TRBV9 and TRBJ1-1; D is uncertain. V lost 0 bases and J lost 0, with 3 bases in between. CDR1 SGDLS and CDR2 YYNGEE come from the germline V gene. CDR3 length: 13 amino acids. CDR3 sequence: CASSVDVNTEAFF. The CDR3 coding sequence is TGTGCCAGCAGCGTAGATGTGAACACTGAAGCTTTCTTT.

At least ten counts were recorded for this clonotype. The chain couples TRBV12-3 or TRBV12-4 to TRBJ2-3; 12 bases align to TRBD2. The trim removed 5 bases at V and 2 bases at J, leaving 11 bases unmatched. The CDR3 has 18 residues. The CDR3 coding sequence is TGTGCCAGCAGTATCTGGACTAGCGGGGCACGCACCACAGATACGCAGTATTTT. It codes for CASSIWTSGARTTDTQYF.

Many counts were recorded for this clonotype. This chain links TRBV5-6 with TRBJ1-1, with unresolved D. The germline V gene has CDR1 SGHDT and CDR2 YYEEEE. Deletions cut 3 bases from V and 7 bases from J, with 10 bases between. The CDR3 is 12 residues long. CDR3: CASSSTWGEAFF. For the CDR3, the DNA is TGTGCCAGCAGCTCCACTTGGGGTGAAGCTTTCTTT.

This clonotype was recorded many times. The CDR3 loop is CASSELAGHSDTQYF. CDR3 nucleotides: TGTGCCAGCAGTGAACTAGCGGGGCACTCGGATACGCAGTATTTT. The chain links TRBV2 to TRBJ2-3; 9 bases are shared with TRBD2. J gave up 6 bases and V 2 bases, and 6 bases lay outside the gene matches. The CDR3 contains 15 residues. Germline V gene data show CDR1 as SNHLY and CDR2 as FYNNEI.

This clonotype has at least ten counts. J is TRBJ2-7 and V is TRBV6-5; D assignment may be TRBD1 or TRBD2 (7 bases each). From germline, CDR1 is MNHEY and CDR2 SVGAGI. V was clipped by 0 bases and J by 4 bases, with 13 bases between them. This CDR3 spans 15 amino acids. DNA for the CDR3: TGTGCCAGCAGTTACTCCCCCCAGGGGGGGTACGAGCAGTACTTC. It translates to CASSYSPQGGYEQYF.

This clonotype has just a few counts. The rearrangement joins TRBV20-1 to TRBJ2-7, with D unresolved. The CDR3 is made up of 15 amino acids. V dropped 1 base and J dropped 3 bases, with 16 bases sitting between them. The germline CDR1 and CDR2 sequences are DFQATT and SNEGSKA (reference sequence). The CDR3 sequence: CSARGTMQVNYEQYF. The CDR3 DNA sequence: TGCAGTGCTAGAGGAACGATGCAGGTAAACTACGAGCAGTACTTC.